These 26 T cell receptor beta chains were sequenced from one sample in a study of graft-versus-host responses after intestinal transplantation (dated by TCRdb to the early 2020s). The protocol used for the library was the immunoSEQ multiplex PCR assay. This immuneACCESS table, as held by TCRdb, lists in-frame sequences with V and J called but not all clones. Of the missing ones, under half trace to an unresolved V gene in checked studies; the others have no known cause. Here the sample has 96,000 or so clones; around nine tenths occur a single time. Clones ranked in the top ten supply more than 0.15% of the sample. Antigen specificity for these receptors is unknown. In the paper's terms, the time point label means: cells obtained before transplantation from donor or recipient. The input for sequencing was unstimulated CD4+ T cells sorted from spleen or lymph node cells, taken before intestinal transplant. All receptors derive from a human donor who received an intestinal transplant.

J is TRBJ1-1 and V is TRBV7-2, with a tentative D call TRBD1 (5 bases). CDR3 length: 13 amino acids. V lost 1 base, J lost 9 bases, and 12 bases lay in between. The V gene's germline CDR1 is SGHTA and CDR2 FQGNSA. CDR3 sequence: CASSLERGAQAFF. The CDR3 DNA reads TGTGCCAGCAGCTTAGAACGCGGGGCGCAAGCTTTCTTT.

CDR3 region: CASSPPGSETQYF. Written as DNA, the CDR3 is TGTGCCAGCAGCCCGCCAGGGTCAGAGACCCAGTACTTC. The rearrangement uses TRBV7-2 and TRBJ2-5; possibly TRBD1 for D (5 bases). Germline CDR1 reads SGHTA; CDR2 reads FQGNSA. This CDR3 is 13 amino acids long. V gave up 5 bases and J gave up 4 bases, with 11 bases separating them.

The CDR3 region is CASSQDRNTEAFF. The CDR3 DNA reads as TGCGCCAGCAGCCAAGACAGGAACACTGAAGCTTTCTTT. The genes are TRBV4-1 and TRBJ1-1; D gene ambiguous. This CDR3 has 13 residues. The V end was cut by 0 bases, the J end by 1 base, with 3 bases between. From germline, CDR1 is MGHRA and CDR2 YSYEKL.

The J gene is TRBJ2-7, the V gene TRBV2; TRBD2 matches 8 bases. The CDR3 sequence is 15 residues long. CDR1 is SNHLY and CDR2 is FYNNEI in the germline V gene. After removal of 5 bases from V and 4 bases from J, the junction contained 10 bases not matched to a gene. The CDR3 DNA reads as TGTGCCAGCAGTAAGGAACGGGGGGGCCAGTACGAGCAGTACTTC. Residues: CASSKERGGQYEQYF.

The chain couples TRBV5-1 to TRBJ1-3, with 11 bases that match TRBD1. Germline-derived CDR1 and CDR2 are SGHRS and YFSETQ. The CDR3 totals 14 residues. With 4 bases clipped from V and 7 bases from J, the junction kept 4 bases outside the gene matches. CDR3 region: CASSLGQGVNTIYF. The CDR3 DNA follows: TGCGCCAGCAGCCTGGGACAGGGGGTCAACACCATATATTTT.

The chain carries TRBV7-9 and TRBJ2-2; 10 nucleotides match TRBD2. V lost 5 bases and J lost 3; bases outside the gene matches: 9. This CDR3 has 17 residues. Germline V gives CDR1 SEHNR, CDR2 FQNEAQ (reference sequence). Here the CDR3 DNA reads TGTGCCAGCAGCCCCCATTATACTAGCGGGGACACCGGGGAGCTGTTTTTT. Translating gives CASSPHYTSGDTGELFF.

The chain has TRBV18 and TRBJ1-5; D perhaps matches TRBD1 (6 bases). The CDR3 contains 14 residues. Trimming shortened V by 2 bases and J by 3 bases, and 8 bases separated the two germline ends. Germline values: CDR1 KGHSH, CDR2 LQKENI. The DNA of the CDR3 is TGTGCCAGCTCACCAGGGGGCTACAATCAGCCCCAGCATTTT. Protein: CASSPGGYNQPQHF.

CDR3 sequence reads: CSPRNWAGYTF. CDR3 sequence (DNA): TGCAGTCCGAGAAACTGGGCGGGCTACACCTTC. This chain connects TRBV20-1 to TRBJ1-2; D is uncertain. V dropped 8 bases and J dropped 8 bases, with 15 bases sitting between them. The CDR3 sequence is 11 residues long. Germline CDR1 reads DFQATT; CDR2 reads SNEGSKA (reference sequence).

The chain employs TRBV19 and TRBJ2-1, with no clear D. The CDR3 length is 15 residues. Germline V gene lookup returns CDR1 LNHDA and CDR2 SQIVND (reference sequence). V dropped 2 bases and J dropped 0 bases, with 8 bases sitting between them. The CDR3 nucleotides are TGTGCCAGTAGTATAACTGTGAGCTCCTACAATGAGCAGTTCTTC. Amino acid sequence: CASSITVSSYNEQFF.

The chain couples TRBV6-6 to TRBJ2-5, with TRBD2 as a possible D gene (6 bases). The DNA end favors TRBJ2-7, so the J call may be wrong. CDR1 is MNHNY and CDR2 is SVGAGI in the germline V gene (reference sequence). The CDR3 is 15 residues long. The chain's CDR3 is CASTKGGKAVYEQYF. The CDR3 DNA reads TGTGCCAGCACCAAGGGCGGGAAGGCCGTTTACGAGCAGTACTTC.

This clone occurred a few times. The chain links TRBV5-1 to TRBJ2-3, with 8 bases matching TRBD2. The CDR3 is 16 amino acids. Germline-derived CDR1 and CDR2 are SGHRS and YFSETQ. Unmatched junction bases numbered 3, after V lost 0 bases and J lost 0 bases. The CDR3 sequence is CASSLGLAYSTDTQYF. CDR3 DNA sequence: TGCGCCAGCAGCTTGGGACTAGCGTATAGCACAGATACGCAGTATTTT.

CDR3: CASSEDSIYEQYF. The CDR3 nucleotides read TGCGCCAGCAGTGAAGACAGTATCTACGAGCAGTACTTC. This chain links TRBV10-1 with TRBJ2-7; tentative D call: TRBD1 (5 bases). This CDR3 contains 13 residues. Trimming cost V 3 bases and J 3 bases, with 9 bases left between them. From germline, CDR1 is WNHNN and CDR2 SYGVQD (reference sequence).

The chain links TRBV4-2 to TRBJ1-2; TRBD1 matches 7 bases. J lost 1 base, V lost 2 bases, and 13 bases had no gene match. Germline CDR1 and CDR2: LGHNA and YNFKEQ. The CDR3 is made up of 18 amino acids. DNA for the CDR3: TGTGCCAGCAGCCAATCAACCCGGGCAGGGGGTTATAACTATGGCTACACCTTC. It encodes CASSQSTRAGGYNYGYTF.

This chain's CDR3 is CASSPRTGHNYGYTF. CDR3 DNA sequence: TGTGCCAGCAGTCCCCGGACAGGGCATAACTATGGCTACACCTTC. This chain uses TRBV7-9 with TRBJ1-2; TRBD1 matches at 8 bases. V lost 6 bases and J lost 1; bases outside the gene matches: 7. The V gene's germline CDR1 is SEHNR and CDR2 FQNEAQ (reference sequence). This CDR3 is built from 15 residues.

About this clone: Other DNA sequences in the same sample also yield this CDR3. This chain connects TRBV21-1 to TRBJ1-1; the listed D gene, TRBD1, was not tested against the DNA. TRBV21-1 is listed as a pseudogene. The CDR3 runs to 18 residues. CDR3 in DNA: TGTGCCAGCAGTAAAGATCTGTACAGGGGCGATATTGGGGCTGAAGCTTTCTTT. This encodes CASSKDLYRGDIGAEAFF.

The CDR3 DNA reads as TGCGCCAGCAGTGATGCGGTCGCCTCATCACACAATGAGCAGTTCTTC. Residues: CASSDAVASSHNEQFF. This chain connects TRBV10-1 to TRBJ2-1; unclear D gene. V lost 3 bases, J lost 5 bases, and 17 bases lay in between. The germline CDR1 and CDR2 sequences are WNHNN and SYGVQD (reference sequence). The CDR3 covers 16 residues.

The V gene is TRBV5-1, the J gene TRBJ2-5; 8 positions agree with TRBD1. Germline CDR1 is SGHRS and CDR2 is YFSETQ. V lost 2 bases and J lost 2; bases outside the gene matches: 8. This CDR3 is built from 16 residues. The CDR3 here is CASSFTGTGIQETQYF. Here the CDR3 DNA reads TGCGCCAGCAGCTTCACCGGGACAGGAATACAAGAGACCCAGTACTTC. Together with reference TRBV5-1 and TRBJ2-5, the CDR3 gives the full variable domain: KAGVTQTPRYLIKTRGQQVTLSCSPISGHRSVSWYQQTPGQGLQFLFEYFSETQRNKGNFPGRFSGRQFSNSRSEMNVSTLELGDSALYLCASSFTGTGIQETQYFGPGTRLLVL.

V usage is TRBV5-1 and J usage is TRBJ2-2, with D possibly TRBD1 on 5 matching bases. The CDR3 sequence is 17 residues long. The germline gives CDR1 SGHRS, CDR2 YFSETQ. Trimming pared 4 bases from V and 4 bases from J, leaving 20 bases between. The CDR3 is CASSTPRQGFLTGELFF. The CDR3 DNA is TGCGCCAGCAGCACCCCCCGTCAGGGTTTTCTCACCGGGGAGCTGTTTTTT.

The genes are TRBV11-2 and TRBJ1-6; tentatively, D is TRBD1 (5 bases). The CDR3 spans 15 residues. Between the trimmed V and J ends, which lost 3 bases and 5 bases, there was a span of 11 bases. The germline gives CDR1 SGHAT, CDR2 FQNNGV. The CDR3 bases are TGTGCCAGCAGCTTTAGACAGCTAAATAATTCACCCCTCCACTTT. This gives the protein CASSFRQLNNSPLHF.

The CDR3 DNA is TGTGCCAGCTCACCACAAGGAGTGAAAGCTAACTATGGCTACACCTTC. Amino acids: CASSPQGVKANYGYTF. This chain connects TRBV18 to TRBJ1-2; D is unclear. Trimming took off 1 base at V and 0 bases at J, with 12 bases between the two ends. Germline values: CDR1 KGHSH, CDR2 LQKENI. The CDR3 is 16 amino acids.

The rearrangement uses TRBV14 and TRBJ1-5; a possible D gene is TRBD1 (6 bases). CDR1 SGHDN and CDR2 FVKESK come from the germline V gene. There are 14 residues in the CDR3. V lost 1 base to trimming and J lost 7 bases, with 11 bases between them. DNA of the CDR3: TGTGCCAGCAGCCAAGGAAACAGGGCCCAGCCCCAGCATTTT. Residues: CASSQGNRAQPQHF.

J is TRBJ1-2 and V is TRBV6-6; 7 bases fit TRBD1. Germline loops: CDR1 MNHNY, CDR2 SVGAGI (reference sequence). V shed 6 bases and J 8 bases; nucleotides not matched to a gene: 9. The CDR3 is 13 residues long. CDR3 sequence: CASRPQGSQGYTF. CDR3 nucleotides: TGTGCCAGCAGGCCACAGGGGAGTCAGGGCTACACCTTC.

The J gene is TRBJ1-1, the V gene TRBV13; D is ambiguous. V was cut by 5 bases and J by 1 base, with 14 bases left in between. The CDR3 length is 15 residues. In germline, CDR1 is PRHDT, CDR2 FYEKMQ (reference sequence). CDR3 loop: CASSPGEFTNTEAFF. The CDR3 DNA is TGTGCCAGCAGCCCCGGAGAATTTACGAACACTGAAGCTTTCTTT.

The genes are TRBV9 and TRBJ2-5; a weak D match, TRBD2 (6 bases). With 7 bases removed from V and 0 bases from J, the gap between germline ends came to 19 bases. This CDR3 contains 16 residues. The germline gives CDR1 SGDLS, CDR2 YYNGEE. CDR3 loop: CASGGSPDTYQETQYF. CDR3 in DNA: TGTGCCAGCGGGGGGTCCCCAGACACGTACCAAGAGACCCAGTACTTC. The full variable domain, rest sourced from reference TRBV9 and TRBJ2-5, is DSGVTQTPKHLITATGQRVTLRCSPRSGDLSVYWYQQSLDQGLQFLIQYYNGEERAKGNILERFSAQQFPDLHSELNLSSLELGDSALYFCASGGSPDTYQETQYFGPGTRLLVL.

V gene TRBV19 combines with J gene TRBJ2-1; the match to TRBD2 covers 13 bases. Per the germline V gene, CDR1 is LNHDA and CDR2 is SQIVND (reference sequence). V lost 3 bases to trimming and J lost 6 bases; unmatched junction nucleotides: 8. The CDR3 is 17 residues long. DNA of the CDR3: TGTGCCAGTAGTATTGAGAGACTAGCGGGGGGCGGCAATGAGCAGTTCTTC. Its translation: CASSIERLAGGGNEQFF.

The V call is TRBV5-1, the J call TRBJ2-1; possibly TRBD1 for D (5 bases). V was pared by 6 bases and J by 0 bases, with 7 bases between. This CDR3 is built from 13 residues. The germline CDR1 and CDR2 sequences are SGHRS and YFSETQ. CDR3 region: CASTDNSYNEQFF. The CDR3 DNA reads TGCGCCAGCACGGACAACTCCTACAATGAGCAGTTCTTC. Full variable domain (missing parts from reference TRBV5-1 and TRBJ2-1): KAGVTQTPRYLIKTRGQQVTLSCSPISGHRSVSWYQQTPGQGLQFLFEYFSETQRNKGNFPGRFSGRQFSNSRSEMNVSTLELGDSALYLCASTDNSYNEQFFGPGTRLTVL.